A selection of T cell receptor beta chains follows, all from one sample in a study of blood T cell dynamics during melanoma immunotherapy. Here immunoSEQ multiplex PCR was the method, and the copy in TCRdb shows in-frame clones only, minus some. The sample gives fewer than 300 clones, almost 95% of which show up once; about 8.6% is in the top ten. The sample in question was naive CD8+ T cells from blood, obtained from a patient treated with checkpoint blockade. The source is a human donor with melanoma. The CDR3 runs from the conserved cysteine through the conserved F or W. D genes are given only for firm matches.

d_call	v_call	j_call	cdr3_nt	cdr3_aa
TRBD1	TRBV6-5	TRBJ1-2	TGTGCCAGCAGTTACTCCACAGGGGGTGGCTATGGCTACACCTTC	CASSYSTGGGYGYTF
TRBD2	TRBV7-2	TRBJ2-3	TGTGCCAGCAGCTTAGGTTGGGGAGGGGCAGATACGCAGTATTTT	CASSLGWGGADTQYF
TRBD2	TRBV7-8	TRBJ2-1	TGTGCCAGCAGCTTCATCGGGACTAGCGCCGTTTTCGCCTACAATGAGCAGTTCTTC	CASSFIGTSAVFAYNEQFF
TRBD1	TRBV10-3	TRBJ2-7	TGTGCCGCTAGTCCGGGACAGGGAGGCGAGCAGTACTTC	CAASPGQGGEQYF
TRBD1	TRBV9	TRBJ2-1	TGTGCCAGCGAGGGGGACAGGGCCAATGAGCAGTTCTTC	CASEGDRANEQFF
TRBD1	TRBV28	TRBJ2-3	TGTGCCAGCAACCCTCACAGGGGCTGGGGCACAGATACGCAGTATTTT	CASNPHRGWGTDTQYF
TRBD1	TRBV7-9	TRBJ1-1	TGTGCCAGCAGCTTAGCCCCGCCGACAGGGATGAACACTGAAGCTTTCTTT	CASSLAPPTGMNTEAFF
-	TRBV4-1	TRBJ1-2	TGCGCCAGCAGCACATCCTTCTACCGAAAGACCTATGGCTACACCTTC	CASSTSFYRKTYGYTF
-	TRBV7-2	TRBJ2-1	TGTGCCAGCAACCCCCGCTCTTACAGGGCCAATGAGCAGTTCTTC	CASNPRSYRANEQFF
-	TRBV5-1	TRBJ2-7	TGCGCCAGCAGCCCGGGTTACGAGCAGTACTTC	CASSPGYEQYF
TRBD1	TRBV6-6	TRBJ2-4	TGTGCCAGCACTAAAGACAGGGAGTCCAAAAACATTCAGTACTTC	CASTKDRESKNIQYF
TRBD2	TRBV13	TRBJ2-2	TGTGCCAGCAGCCCAAAATCGGGACTACGCCAGTTGGACACCGGGGAGCTGTTTTTT	CASSPKSGLRQLDTGELFF
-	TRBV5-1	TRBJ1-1	TGCGCCAGCAGCCCGGCGGGGGGGAACACTGAAGCTTTCTTT	CASSPAGGNTEAFF
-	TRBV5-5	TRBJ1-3	TGTGCCAGCAGCTTGGTATCTGGGGCAGGAAACACCATATATTTT	CASSLVSGAGNTIYF
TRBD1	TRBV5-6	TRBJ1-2	TGTGCCAGCAGCTTAGGGACAGGGGCCAGCTACACCTTC	CASSLGTGASYTF
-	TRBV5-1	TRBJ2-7	TGCGCCAGCAGCCGGACAGCCCTTAACGAGCAGTACTTC	CASSRTALNEQYF
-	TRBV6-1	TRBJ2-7	TGTGCCAGCAGTGAAAGAGGTGGGACAACCCTCGAGATCTACGAGCAGTACTTC	CASSERGGTTLEIYEQYF
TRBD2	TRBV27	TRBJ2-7	TGTGCCAGCAGTCCCCAACTAGCGTCCTCCTACGAGCAGTACTTC	CASSPQLASSYEQYF